These 15 T cell receptor beta chains were sequenced from one sample in a study of cytomegalovirus exposure and HLA in healthy donors (dated by TCRdb to about 2017). Preparation of the library involved the immunoSEQ multiplex PCR assay. The multiplex PCR relied on a mix of 60 forward primers for TCR Vbeta segments and 13 reverse primers for TCR Jbeta segments. TCRdb carries this immuneACCESS record with in-frame sequences only. Its versions omit some clonotypes, under half of them owing to an unresolved V gene in the studies checked, with the rest unexplained. This sample's table lists some 62,000 clones. Approximately 5.6% of the sample belongs to the ten largest clones. Material: PBMCs. These receptors were obtained from a man aged 30 to 45 in good health and CMV-seropositive.

The V gene is TRBV4-1, the J gene TRBJ2-2; no reliable D call. The ends were cut back, 3 bases at V and 6 bases at J, with 23 bases in the middle. This CDR3 is built from 18 residues. CDR1 is MGHRA, CDR2 YSYEKL, per germline. This CDR3 reads CASSHNLEVGLVSGELFF. The CDR3 bases are TGCGCCAGCAGCCATAACCTTGAGGTAGGTTTAGTCTCCGGGGAGCTGTTTTTT.

This rearrangement joins TRBV9 to TRBJ2-7; D gene unclear. Germline CDR1 is SGDLS and CDR2 is YYNGEE. The ends were cut back, 0 bases at V and 0 bases at J, with 4 bases in the middle. The CDR3 has 13 residues. CDR3 sequence reads: CASSVGVSYEQYF. In DNA, the CDR3 is TGTGCCAGCAGCGTAGGAGTCTCCTACGAGCAGTACTTC. Drawing the rest from reference TRBV9 and TRBJ2-7, the complete variable domain is DSGVTQTPKHLITATGQRVTLRCSPRSGDLSVYWYQQSLDQGLQFLIQYYNGEERAKGNILERFSAQQFPDLHSELNLSSLELGDSALYFCASSVGVSYEQYFGPGTRLTVT.

Regarding this clone: Other nucleotide sequences in the sample specify the same CDR3. The chain joins TRBV2 to TRBJ1-5; D not certain. V lost 2 bases and J 5 bases, leaving 10 bases between the germline ends. The length of the CDR3 is 14 residues. Germline loops: CDR1 SNHLY, CDR2 FYNNEI. CDR3: CASSERRADQPQHF. For the CDR3, the DNA is TGTGCCAGCAGTGAAAGGAGGGCCGATCAGCCCCAGCATTTT.

This chain links TRBV27 with TRBJ2-4; 11 bases match TRBD1. CDR3 size: 15 residues. Germline CDR1 MNHEY, CDR2 SMNVEV (reference sequence). The junction had 6 bases not matched to a gene; V was cut back by 5 bases and J by 6 bases. CDR3 sequence (DNA): TGTGCCAGCAGTCCGGGGACAGGGGGTAGAAACATTCAGTACTTC. It yields the protein CASSPGTGGRNIQYF.

V and J are TRBV6-5 and TRBJ2-7; 12 positions match TRBD2. Per the germline V gene, CDR1 is MNHEY and CDR2 is SVGAGI. The CDR3 has 14 residues. V dropped 5 bases and J dropped 3; count of bases not matched to a gene: 2. This CDR3 reads CASSRTSGIYEQYF. As DNA, the CDR3 is TGTGCCAGCAGTAGGACTAGCGGGATCTACGAGCAGTACTTC.

The chain combines TRBV30 with TRBJ2-5, with 8 bases fitting TRBD2. Unmatched junction bases numbered 12, after V lost 2 bases and J lost 4 bases. Germline V gives CDR1 GTSNPN, CDR2 SVGIG (reference sequence). The CDR3 length is 16 residues. The CDR3 reads CAWSSSGTSWAETQYF. The DNA for the CDR3 is TGTGCCTGGAGTTCCTCCGGGACTAGTTGGGCAGAGACCCAGTACTTC.

The chain combines TRBV19 with TRBJ1-1; D is perhaps TRBD1 (5 bases). Germline-derived CDR1 and CDR2 are LNHDA and SQIVND (reference sequence). Trimming shortened V by 5 bases and J by 3 bases, and 10 bases separated the two germline ends. The CDR3 length is 13 residues. CDR3 sequence reads: CASSRKGDTEAFF. CDR3 DNA: TGTGCCAGTAGTCGGAAAGGGGACACTGAAGCTTTCTTT.

The chain is built from TRBV7-8 and TRBJ2-1; tentatively, D is TRBD1 (6 bases). Germline CDR1 is SGHVS and CDR2 is FQNEAQ. The V end lost 5 bases, the J end lost 4 bases, and 18 bases lay between the germline ends. The CDR3 contains 16 residues. The CDR3 DNA is TGTGCCAGCAGCCCAGGGGTCTCATACGCGTACAATGAGCAGTTCTTC. This codes for CASSPGVSYAYNEQFF.

V is TRBV29-1 and J is TRBJ2-5; tentatively, D is TRBD2 (5 bases). The germline CDR1 and CDR2 sequences are SQVTM and ANQGSEA. V was trimmed by 4 bases and J by 2 bases, leaving 5 bases between them. This CDR3 has 11 amino acids. The CDR3 DNA follows: TGCAGCGTTGCGGGGCAAGAGACCCAGTACTTC. Its protein product is CSVAGQETQYF.

V and J are TRBV19 and TRBJ2-1, with a tentative D call TRBD1 (5 bases). Germline values: CDR1 LNHDA, CDR2 SQIVND (reference sequence). The CDR3 loop spans 15 amino acids. Trimming took off 5 bases at V and 3 bases at J, with 14 bases between the two ends. Written as DNA, the CDR3 is TGTGCCAGTAGTCCGGACGGACACCTCTACAATGAGCAGTTCTTC. Translation: CASSPDGHLYNEQFF.

The chain couples TRBV7-9 to TRBJ2-5; maybe TRBD2 (6 bases). V lost 4 bases to trimming and J lost 7 bases, with 19 bases between them. CDR1 SEHNR and CDR2 FQNEAQ come from the germline V gene (reference sequence). The length of the CDR3 is 15 residues. CDR3 in amino acids: CASSSTRGAERTQYF. Written as DNA, the CDR3 is TGTGCCAGCAGCTCCACTCGCGGGGCCGAGCGGACCCAGTACTTC.

The V gene is TRBV30, the J gene TRBJ2-7; 7 nucleotides match TRBD1. Trimming removed 8 bases from V and 0 bases from J; junction bases left unmatched: 4. This CDR3 is built from 12 residues. The germline gives CDR1 GTSNPN, CDR2 SVGIG (reference sequence). CDR3 nucleotides: TGTGCCCTCCGGGACAGCTCCTACGAGCAGTACTTC. It codes for CALRDSSYEQYF. Based on the CDR3 plus reference TRBV30 and TRBJ2-7, the full variable domain is SQTIHQWPATLVQPVGSPLSLECTVEGTSNPNLYWYRQAAGRGLQLLFYSVGIGQISSEVPQNLSASRPQDRQFILSSKKLLLSDSGFYLCALRDSSYEQYFGPGTRLTVT.

The rearrangement uses TRBV5-1 and TRBJ2-5, with 9 positions matching TRBD1. Unmatched junction bases numbered 6, after V lost 4 bases and J lost 5 bases. Germline lookup yields CDR1 SGHRS and CDR2 YFSETQ. The CDR3 extends over 14 amino acids. CDR3 bases: TGCGCCAGCAGCCCTACAGGGGGCATGGAGACCCAGTACTTC. Translating it yields CASSPTGGMETQYF.

Details on this clone: Other DNA sequences in the same sample also yield this CDR3. V usage is TRBV19 and J usage is TRBJ1-2; possible D gene TRBD1, 6 bases. Trimming cost V 5 bases and J 6 bases, with 19 bases left between them. The CDR3 is 15 amino acids. The germline V gene has CDR1 LNHDA and CDR2 SQIVND (reference sequence). CDR3 DNA sequence: TGTGCCAGTAGTCCTGACCTCGGACAGAGCGATGGCTACACCTTC. Its translation is CASSPDLGQSDGYTF.

This sequence joins TRBV7-8 and TRBJ2-1, with 12 bases fitting TRBD2. J gave up 6 bases and V 5 bases, and 11 bases lay outside the gene matches. Germline CDR1 is SGHVS and CDR2 is FQNEAQ. The CDR3 length is 17 residues. CDR3 residues: CASSPHLAGGPFNEQFF. The CDR3 nucleotides are TGTGCCAGCAGCCCGCACCTAGCGGGAGGGCCTTTCAATGAGCAGTTCTTC.